The entry that follows covers one T cell receptor beta chain sequence. Its antigen is as yet unknown. The source of the sample is a study of shared clonotypes between healthy human individuals. Looking at the study overall: Donors were a couple of women and three men aged 18 to 49.

Researchers drew on tens of millions of PBMCs for genomic DNA from unsorted samples. The germline gives CDR1 KGHSH, CDR2 LQKENI. CDR3 length: 15 residues. Trimming cost V 3 bases and J 1 base; bases outside gene matches: 4. Study-wide points: The authors expected sequencing depth to affect clonotype sharing among donors.

Unsorted PBMC DNA sequencing spanned ten immunoSEQ deep assay plates. The repertoire was sequenced with immunoSEQ multiplex PCR; TCRdb's copy has only in-frame clones and lacks some. The sample has about 490,000 clones, around 85% seen once. Sequenced input: PBMCs. This sequence was found in a woman aged 40 to 55 in good health. Some clones in this sample may be carry-over from other donors' samples. The V and J genes are TRBV18 and TRBJ2-5, with 8 positions matching TRBD1. CDR3 nucleotides: TGTGCCAGCTCACCGAGACAGGGGACCCAAGAGACCCAGTACTTC. Amino acids: CASSPRQGTQETQYF.